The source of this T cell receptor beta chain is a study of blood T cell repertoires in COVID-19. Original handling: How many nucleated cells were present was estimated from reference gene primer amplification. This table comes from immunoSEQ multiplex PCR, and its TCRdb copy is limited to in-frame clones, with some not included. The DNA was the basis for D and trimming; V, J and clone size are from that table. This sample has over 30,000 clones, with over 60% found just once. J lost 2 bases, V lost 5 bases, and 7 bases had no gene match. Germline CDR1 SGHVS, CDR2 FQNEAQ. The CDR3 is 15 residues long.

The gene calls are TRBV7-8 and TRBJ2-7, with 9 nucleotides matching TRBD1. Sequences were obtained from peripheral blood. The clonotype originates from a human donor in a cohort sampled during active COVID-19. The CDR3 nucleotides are TGTGCCAGCAGCAAACAAGGGACAGGGACCTACGAGCAGTACTTC. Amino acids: CASSKQGTGTYEQYF.